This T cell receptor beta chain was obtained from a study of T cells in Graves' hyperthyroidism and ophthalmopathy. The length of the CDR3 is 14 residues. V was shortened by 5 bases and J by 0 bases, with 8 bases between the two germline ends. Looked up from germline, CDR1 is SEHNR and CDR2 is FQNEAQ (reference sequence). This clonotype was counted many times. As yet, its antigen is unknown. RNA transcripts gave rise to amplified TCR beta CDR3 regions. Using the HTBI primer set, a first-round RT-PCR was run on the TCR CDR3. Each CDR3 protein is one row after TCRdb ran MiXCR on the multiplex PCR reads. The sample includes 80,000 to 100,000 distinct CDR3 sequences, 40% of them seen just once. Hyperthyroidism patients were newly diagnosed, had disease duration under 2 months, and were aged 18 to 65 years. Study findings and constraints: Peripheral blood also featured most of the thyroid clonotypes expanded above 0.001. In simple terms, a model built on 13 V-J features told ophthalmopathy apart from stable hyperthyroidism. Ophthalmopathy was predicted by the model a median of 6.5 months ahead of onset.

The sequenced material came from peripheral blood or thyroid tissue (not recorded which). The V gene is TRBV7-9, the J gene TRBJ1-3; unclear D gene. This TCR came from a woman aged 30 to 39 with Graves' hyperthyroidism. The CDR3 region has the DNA TGTGCCAGCAGCCTACAGAGCTCTGGAAACACCATATATTTT. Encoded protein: CASSLQSSGNTIYF.